This is a list of T cell receptor beta chains from one sample in a study of blood T cell repertoires in COVID-19. Produced via immunoSEQ multiplex PCR; TCRdb's table is partial and in-frame only. The sample records about 200,000 clones, around 80% being singletons. Sequenced: peripheral blood. The receptors were sampled from a man aged 50 to 59 with active or convalescent COVID-19. Both conserved end residues are part of each CDR3. The D gene is left open where the match is weak. Clone size is given for some rows only: seen once, a few or many times, or a class if the clone is expanded.

v_gene,j_gene,d_gene,abundance,CDR3aa,CDR3nt
TRBV19,TRBJ2-2,.,.,CASKRTGNTGELFF,TGTGCCAGTAAAAGGACTGGGAACACCGGGGAGCTGTTTTTT
TRBV9,TRBJ1-3,.,.,CASSVGMTGNTIYF,TGTGCCAGCAGCGTGGGCATGACTGGAAACACCATATATTTT
TRBV18,TRBJ2-1,TRBD2,.,CASSTGSGSLLDVYNEQFF,TGTGCCAGCTCTACCGGTAGCGGGAGTCTTCTCGACGTCTACAATGAGCAGTTCTTC
TRBV7-6,TRBJ1-6,TRBD1,.,CASSPAGTGGYSPLHF,TGTGCCAGCAGCCCGGCCGGGACAGGGGGATATTCACCCCTCCACTTT
TRBV5-4,TRBJ1-6,TRBD1,.,CASSPGQGPSPLHF,TGTGCCAGCAGCCCCGGACAGGGGCCGTCACCCCTCCACTTT
TRBV6-5,TRBJ1-4,.,.,CASSYSGREVEKLFF,TGTGCCAGCAGTTACTCGGGGAGGGAAGTAGAAAAACTGTTTTTT
TRBV28,TRBJ1-3,.,few,CASSSAAVRGNTIYF,TGTGCCAGCAGTTCCGCGGCGGTTCGTGGAAACACCATATATTTT
TRBV7-8,TRBJ1-4,TRBD1,.,CASSLRDRGITNEKLFF,TGTGCCAGCAGCCTCCGGGACAGAGGGATAACTAATGAAAAACTGTTTTTT
TRBV6-1,TRBJ1-2,.,.,CASSEADSHGYTF,TGTGCCAGCAGTGAAGCAGACAGCCATGGCTACACCTTC
TRBV13,TRBJ1-6,TRBD1,.,CASSLTGTGNSPLHF,TGTGCCAGCAGCCTAACCGGGACAGGGAATTCACCCCTCCACTTT
TRBV19,TRBJ1-5,.,.,CASSPPAGRKGNQPQHF,TGTGCCAGTAGTCCACCCGCAGGGCGGAAGGGCAATCAGCCCCAGCATTTT
TRBV4-3,TRBJ2-2,TRBD2,.,CASSQEGLAALNTGELFF,TGCGCCAGCAGCCAAGAGGGACTAGCGGCACTCAACACCGGGGAGCTGTTTTTT
TRBV6-6,TRBJ1-5,.,.,CASSDNQGNQPQHF,TGTGCCAGCAGTGACAACCAGGGAAATCAGCCCCAGCATTTT
TRBV7-9,TRBJ2-7,TRBD1,.,CASSTPGQGIHEQYF,TGTGCCAGCAGCACACCGGGACAGGGTATCCACGAGCAGTACTTC
TRBV6-2/TRBV6-3,TRBJ2-1,.,.,CASSIQGSNEQFF,TGTGCCAGCAGTATCCAGGGAAGTAATGAGCAGTTCTTC
TRBV5-1,TRBJ2-5,.,.,CASSFGVGETQYF,TGCGCCAGCAGCTTCGGGGTTGGCGAGACCCAGTACTTC